Below are 29 T cell receptor beta chains sequenced from a single sample in a study of cytomegalovirus exposure and HLA in healthy donors. Use of 60 Vbeta and 13 Jbeta primers characterized the PCR. Using immunoSEQ multiplex PCR, the repertoire was profiled, and TCRdb retains in-frame clones only, with some absent. This table has roughly 97,000 clones, 9.4% appearing once. The sample taken for sequencing was PBMCs. The receptors come from a middle-aged man in good health and CMV-seropositive.

The gene calls are TRBV19 and TRBJ2-7, with 7 bases matching TRBD2. The length of the CDR3 is 14 residues. Trimming cost V 5 bases and J 4 bases; bases outside gene matches: 8. Germline CDR1 is LNHDA and CDR2 is SQIVND (reference sequence). CDR3 DNA: TGTGCCAGTAGTTTCGGGGGGACGGTGTACGAGCAGTACTTC. Translation: CASSFGGTVYEQYF.

This clone was observed a handful of times. The rearrangement joins TRBV7-9 to TRBJ2-5, with TRBD2 identical over 11 bases. CDR3 size: 17 residues. The germline CDR1 and CDR2 sequences are SEHNR and FQNEAQ (reference sequence). Trimming took 1 base from V and 4 from J; bases not matched to a gene: 8. This chain's CDR3 is CASSLGGSLAGGETQYF. As DNA, the CDR3 is TGTGCCAGCAGCTTAGGGGGTTCCCTAGCGGGAGGAGAGACCCAGTACTTC.

The gene calls are TRBV11-2 and TRBJ2-1; weak D call: TRBD1 (6 bases). This CDR3 is 17 amino acids long. CDR1 SGHAT and CDR2 FQNNGV come from the germline V gene. The V end was cut by 4 bases, the J end by 7 bases, with 23 bases between. The CDR3 DNA sequence: TGTGCCAGCAGCTGGGAAGGGGGAGTCGTTCTTGTGAATGAGCAGTTCTTC. Translating gives CASSWEGGVVLVNEQFF.

This clone was detected a few times. This sequence joins TRBV18 and TRBJ2-3; a weak D match, TRBD1 (6 bases). V was shortened by 3 bases and J by 1 base, with 14 bases between the two germline ends. The germline gives CDR1 KGHSH, CDR2 LQKENI. The CDR3 runs to 16 residues. In nucleotides, the CDR3 is TGTGCCAGCTCACCCCAAGGACAGACCCGCACAGATACGCAGTATTTT. Translated, it gives CASSPQGQTRTDTQYF.

This clone was picked up a small number of times. This chain links TRBV6-1 with TRBJ2-2; 8 nucleotides line up with TRBD1. The CDR3 length is 15 residues. V shed 8 bases and J 2 bases; nucleotides not matched to a gene: 7. CDR1 is MNHNS, CDR2 SASEGT, per germline. The DNA for the CDR3 is TGTGCCAGCGGGACAGGAGATATCAACACCGGGGAGCTGTTTTTT. Translation: CASGTGDINTGELFF.

V gene TRBV7-9 combines with J gene TRBJ1-3; 7 nucleotides line up with TRBD1. The CDR3 contains 14 residues. Germline trimming cut 6 bases from V and 5 bases from J; bases unmatched to any gene: 7. The germline gives CDR1 SEHNR, CDR2 FQNEAQ (reference sequence). The CDR3 DNA sequence: TGTGCCAGCAGTATAGGGACAGAGCGAAACACCATATATTTT. The encoded protein is CASSIGTERNTIYF.

This sequence joins TRBV2 and TRBJ1-5; TRBD1 is a possible D gene (6 bases). The CDR3 length is 13 residues. The germline CDR1 and CDR2 sequences are SNHLY and FYNNEI. The V end lost 10 bases, the J end lost 4 bases, and 14 bases lay between the germline ends. The chain's CDR3 is CATQGGVNQPQHF. The CDR3 DNA is TGTGCCACCCAAGGGGGAGTTAATCAGCCCCAGCATTTT.

The chain couples TRBV7-2 to TRBJ2-1, with 8 bases fitting TRBD2. The germline V gene encodes CDR1 SGHTA and CDR2 FQGNSA. The CDR3 extends over 15 amino acids. V gave up 1 base and J gave up 3 bases; unmatched junction bases: 2. DNA for the CDR3: TGTGCCAGCAGCTTAGAGGCGGGAGGCTACAATGAGCAGTTCTTC. It is translated as CASSLEAGGYNEQFF.

This clone was observed a few times. The chain uses TRBV30 and TRBJ2-6; D not certain. The germline V gene encodes CDR1 GTSNPN and CDR2 SVGIG (reference sequence). The V gene lost 2 bases and the J gene lost 2 bases, with 7 bases spanning the gap. The CDR3 contains 14 residues. CDR3 amino acids: CAWSWSTGANVLTF. For the CDR3, the DNA is TGTGCCTGGAGTTGGAGTACTGGGGCCAACGTCCTGACTTTC.

The genes are TRBV4-3 and TRBJ2-7, with 7 bases identical to TRBD2. This CDR3 spans 14 amino acids. The ends lost 4 bases at V and 5 bases at J; junction bases unmatched: 8. Germline lookup yields CDR1 LGHNA and CDR2 YSLEER. The CDR3 loop reads CASSRGLGSHEQYF. The DNA of the CDR3 is TGCGCCAGCAGCCGAGGACTAGGGAGCCACGAGCAGTACTTC.

This chain uses TRBV6-1 with TRBJ2-7; TRBD2 matches 10 bases. The CDR3 sequence is 15 residues long. J lost 3 bases, V lost 2 bases, and 4 bases had no gene match. From germline, CDR1 is MNHNS and CDR2 SASEGT. As DNA, the CDR3 is TGTGCCAGCAGTGAATCAAGGACTAGCGGCTACGAGCAGTACTTC. Translating it yields CASSESRTSGYEQYF.

This clone has more than one count but fewer than ten. V is TRBV5-1 and J is TRBJ2-5; 7 bases are a match to TRBD1. The V and J ends lost 4 bases and 0 bases, in that order; junction bases with no gene match: 6. Germline CDR1 reads SGHRS; CDR2 reads YFSETQ. This CDR3 has 15 amino acids. The CDR3 spells CASSKTGSYQETQYF. CDR3 coding DNA: TGCGCCAGCAGCAAGACAGGGTCTTACCAAGAGACCCAGTACTTC.

This clone came up a few times. The rearrangement joins TRBV9 to TRBJ1-1; D is ambiguous. The CDR3 spans 16 residues. The V end was cut by 0 bases, the J end by 2 bases, with 14 bases between. CDR1 and CDR2 from the germline V gene are SGDLS and YYNGEE. CDR3 sequence (DNA): TGTGCCAGCAGCGTAGTACAGACCGATTTTAACACTGAAGCTTTCTTT. Translation: CASSVVQTDFNTEAFF.

The chain has TRBV11-1 and TRBJ2-1; D gene ambiguous. Germline V gene sequence: CDR1 SGHAT, CDR2 FQDESV (reference sequence). Trimming shortened V by 0 bases and J by 4 bases, and 7 bases separated the two germline ends. The CDR3 loop spans 14 amino acids. The CDR3 DNA reads as TGTGCCAGCAGCTTAGCCCCTAGTTACAATGAGCAGTTCTTC. Its protein product is CASSLAPSYNEQFF.

This clone appeared a few times. The chain recombines TRBV7-2 with TRBJ1-5, with TRBD1 matching 9 bases. The trim removed 5 bases at V and 7 bases at J, leaving 12 bases unmatched. This CDR3 is 16 amino acids long. From germline, CDR1 is SGHTA and CDR2 FQGNSA. The CDR3 sequence is CASSPWTGASHQPQHF. CDR3 coding DNA: TGTGCCAGCAGCCCATGGACAGGGGCCAGCCACCAGCCCCAGCATTTT.

The table lists this clone with a few counts. The J gene is TRBJ1-1, the V gene TRBV29-1; TRBD1 aligns across 8 bases. CDR1 is SQVTM and CDR2 is ANQGSEA in the germline V gene. The CDR3 contains 14 residues. Unmatched junction bases numbered 5, after V lost 4 bases and J lost 1 base. The CDR3 is CSVASGQANTEAFF. CDR3 sequence (DNA): TGCAGCGTTGCCTCGGGACAGGCGAACACTGAAGCTTTCTTT.

Regarding this clone: With a much larger clone just one base away, this may be a read error. The rearrangement links TRBV7-9 to TRBJ2-7; 9 nucleotides agree with TRBD2. The CDR3 has 14 amino acids. With 5 bases clipped from V and 0 bases from J, the junction kept 2 bases outside the gene matches. The germline V gene has CDR1 SEHNR and CDR2 FQNEAQ (reference sequence). CDR3 region: CASSVSGSSYEQYF. The DNA for the CDR3 is TGTGCCAGCAGCGTTAGCGGGAGCTCCTACGAGCAGTACTTC.

V gene TRBV15 combines with J gene TRBJ2-7; TRBD2 matches 12 bases. Unmatched junction bases numbered 15, after V lost 0 bases and J lost 9 bases. Germline V lookup: CDR1 LNHNV, CDR2 YYDKDF (reference sequence). This CDR3 comprises 18 residues. Here the CDR3 DNA reads TGTGCCACCAGCAGAGATCCCCCTACTAGCGGGAGGCCCAGGTGGCAGTACTTC. It translates to CATSRDPPTSGRPRWQYF.

This chain links TRBV5-6 with TRBJ2-7; 7 nucleotides match TRBD2. CDR1 and CDR2 (germline): SGHDT, YYEEEE. After removal of 0 bases from V and 2 bases from J, the junction contained 8 bases not matched to a gene. The CDR3 has 16 residues. The CDR3 here is CASSLGAGARAYEQYF. In nucleotides, the CDR3 is TGTGCCAGCAGCTTGGGGGCGGGAGCCAGGGCCTACGAGCAGTACTTC.

This chain uses TRBV6-5 with TRBJ2-5, with D uncertain. CDR3 length equals 12 residues. Trimming took off 6 bases at V and 0 bases at J, with 5 bases between the two ends. Germline V gene sequence: CDR1 MNHEY, CDR2 SVGAGI. The CDR3 DNA follows: TGTGCCAGCAGCCGGGACCAAGAGACCCAGTACTTC. Amino acid sequence: CASSRDQETQYF.

V is TRBV18 and J is TRBJ2-7; 11 bases agree with TRBD1. Germline CDR1 reads KGHSH; CDR2 reads LQKENI. This CDR3 spans 14 amino acids. V trimming: 6 bases; J trimming: 7 bases; junction bases outside the gene matches: 8. CDR3 protein: CASSIGQGAQEQYF. The CDR3 region has the DNA TGTGCCAGCTCCATCGGACAGGGGGCGCAAGAGCAGTACTTC.

A few counts support this clone. The V and J genes are TRBV18 and TRBJ2-7; the match to TRBD1 covers 9 bases. CDR3 length equals 17 residues. Germline assignment: CDR1 KGHSH and CDR2 LQKENI. Losses at the gene ends were 1 base for V and 0 bases for J; bases not matched to a gene: 7. The CDR3 sequence is CASSPLTGTGSSYEQYF. The CDR3 DNA reads TGTGCCAGCTCACCACTCACCGGGACAGGGAGCTCCTACGAGCAGTACTTC.

The genes are TRBV7-9 and TRBJ1-2; a weak D match, TRBD1 (6 bases). CDR3 size: 13 residues. V dropped 5 bases and J dropped 6 bases, with 13 bases sitting between them. Germline V gene lookup returns CDR1 SEHNR and CDR2 FQNEAQ (reference sequence). In DNA, the CDR3 is TGTGCCAGCAGCCTCCGGACAGATCATGGCTACACCTTC. It encodes CASSLRTDHGYTF.

The chain combines TRBV6-5 with TRBJ2-5; 8 bases are shared with TRBD2. Matching the DNA end better, TRBJ2-7 makes the J call doubtful. The CDR3 is 13 amino acids. From germline, CDR1 is MNHEY and CDR2 SVGAGI. The CDR3 sequence: CASTRGGTYEQYF. The CDR3 DNA follows: TGTGCCAGCACCCGCGGGGGGACCTACGAGCAGTACTTC.

The J gene is TRBJ2-1, the V gene TRBV7-9, with 11 bases aligning to TRBD2. V was pared by 5 bases and J by 2 bases, with 5 bases of the junction left unmatched. Germline V gene lookup returns CDR1 SEHNR and CDR2 FQNEAQ (reference sequence). CDR3 length: 16 residues. CDR3 sequence reads: CASSLGLAATYNEQFF. The CDR3 coding sequence is TGTGCCAGCAGCCTGGGACTAGCGGCTACCTACAATGAGCAGTTCTTC.

Ten or more counts support this clone. The rearrangement uses TRBV2 and TRBJ2-1, with 9 bases lining up with TRBD2. The V gene end was trimmed by 9 bases and the J gene end by 7 bases; junction bases not matched to a gene: 7. The CDR3 is 13 residues long. Looked up from germline, CDR1 is SNHLY and CDR2 is FYNNEI. CDR3 bases: TGTGCCAGGGGACTAGCTATTAGGAATGAGCAGTTCTTC. Amino acid sequence: CARGLAIRNEQFF. Together with reference TRBV2 and TRBJ2-1, the CDR3 gives the full variable domain: EPEVTQTPSHQVTQMGQEVILRCVPISNHLYFYWYRQILGQKVEFLVSFYNNEISEKSEIFDDQFSVERPDGSNFTLKIRSTKLEDSAMYFCARGLAIRNEQFFGPGTRLTVL.

This clone was detected a few times. V is TRBV30 and J is TRBJ2-4; 9 positions match TRBD1. CDR1 is GTSNPN, CDR2 SVGIG, per germline (reference sequence). The CDR3 runs to 13 residues. V shed 0 bases and J 15 bases; nucleotides not matched to a gene: 9. This CDR3 reads CAWSVADRGFSYF. CDR3 nucleotides: TGTGCCTGGAGTGTAGCCGACAGGGGGTTTTCGTACTTC.

This clone was recorded a few times. The chain carries TRBV27 and TRBJ2-7; 13 bases line up with TRBD2. V lost 6 bases and J lost 5; bases outside the gene matches: 7. The CDR3 runs to 15 residues. The germline V gene has CDR1 MNHEY and CDR2 SMNVEV (reference sequence). In nucleotides, the CDR3 is TGTGCCAGCAGAATTACTAGCGGGAGGGCCCACGAGCAGTACTTC. It specifies CASRITSGRAHEQYF.

This clone has more than one count but fewer than ten. The chain employs TRBV4-1 and TRBJ2-3; 16 bases line up with TRBD2. Looked up from germline, CDR1 is MGHRA and CDR2 is YSYEKL. V trimming: 6 bases; J trimming: 1 base; junction bases outside the gene matches: 7. This CDR3 spans 18 amino acids. DNA for the CDR3: TGCGCCAGCAGACCCGGGACTAGCGGGAGGGCCGGCACAGATACGCAGTATTTT. This encodes CASRPGTSGRAGTDTQYF.